This TCR beta chain was sequenced for a study of T cells after yellow fever vaccination. V was shortened by 1 base and J by 5 bases, with 13 bases between the two germline ends. The CDR3 has 15 amino acids. In germline, CDR1 is SGDLS, CDR2 YYNGEE. TCRdb independently ran MiXCR on the 5' RACE reads; one entry per CDR3 protein. This table holds roughly 400,000 distinct CDR3 sequences, around 19% found once. The sample here was PBMCs, taken before the yellow fever booster vaccination. The TCR was taken from a man younger than 30 who received the YFV17D yellow fever vaccine. V and J are TRBV9 and TRBJ2-1; the D gene could be TRBD1 or TRBD2 (5 bases each). CDR3 nucleotides: TGTGCCAGCAGCGTATGGGACGATGGTAACAATGAGCAGTTCTTC. Translating it yields CASSVWDDGNNEQFF.